A single sample is the source of the 22 T cell receptor beta chains below, sequenced in a study of T cells in Graves' hyperthyroidism and ophthalmopathy. From RNA transcripts, TCR beta CDR3 regions were amplified. A set of HTBI primers served as the primers for a first-round RT-PCR of the TCR CDR3. TCRdb used MiXCR to reprocess the multiplex PCR reads, holding one entry per CDR3 protein. The data contain 610,000 or so distinct CDR3 sequences, about 45% of them seen just once; the ten biggest clones take up around 7.7%. The material sequenced was peripheral blood or thyroid tissue (not recorded which). These receptors all stem from a woman younger than 35 with Graves' hyperthyroidism.

Many counts were recorded for this clonotype. The chain has TRBV5-1 and TRBJ1-2, with 9 bases matching TRBD1. Per germline, CDR1 SGHRS and CDR2 YFSETQ. V gave up 4 bases and J gave up 0 bases; unmatched junction bases: 10. The CDR3 length is 17 residues. The CDR3 spells CASSLRDRASPNYGYTF. The CDR3 DNA reads as TGCGCCAGCAGCCTCCGGGACAGGGCTTCTCCTAACTATGGCTACACCTTC.

This chain links TRBV7-3 with TRBJ2-2; D is uncertain. The CDR3 runs to 10 residues. The V end was cut by 9 bases, the J end by 16 bases, with 15 bases between. CDR1 SGHTA and CDR2 FQGTGA come from the germline V gene. CDR3 in DNA: TGTGCCAGTAGCCACCCCTCGCAGTTTTTT. Amino acids: CASSHPSQFF.

The table lists this clonotype with a few counts. The chain links TRBV20-1 to TRBJ1-5; 8 bases map to TRBD1. The germline CDR1 and CDR2 sequences are DFQATT and SNEGSKA (reference sequence). The CDR3 contains 17 residues. The trim removed 1 base at V and 0 bases at J, leaving 8 bases unmatched. The CDR3 spells CSARGQDREYSNQPQHF. The CDR3, as DNA: TGCAGTGCTAGAGGGCAGGACAGGGAATATAGCAATCAGCCCCAGCATTTT.

This chain links TRBV15 with TRBJ2-5, with no clear D. Trimming took 3 bases from V and 1 from J, leaving 12 bases between them. The CDR3 is made up of 15 amino acids. Germline values: CDR1 LNHNV, CDR2 YYDKDF (reference sequence). CDR3 bases: TGTGCCACCAGCAGCTCGTCAGTCATCCAAGAGACCCAGTACTTC. Its protein is CATSSSSVIQETQYF. The full variable domain, its missing parts supplied by reference TRBV15 and TRBJ2-5, is DAMVIQNPRYQVTQFGKPVTLSCSQTLNHNVMYWYQQKSSQAPKLLFHYYDKDFNNEADTPDNFQSRRPNTSFCFLDIRSPGLGDTAMYLCATSSSSVIQETQYFGPGTRLLVL.

To note about this clonotype: This could be a read error, since a much larger clone is one nucleotide away. This sequence joins TRBV2 and TRBJ2-7; TRBD2 might be the D (5 bases). Germline CDR1 SNHLY, CDR2 FYNNEI. The CDR3 totals 15 residues. CDR3: CASSQVGRGSYGQYF. As DNA, the CDR3 is TGTGCCAGCAGCCAGGTGGGGAGAGGGTCCTACGGGCAGTACTTC.

The chain recombines TRBV7-8 with TRBJ1-1; D is undetermined. Trimming pared 2 bases from V and 4 bases from J, leaving 8 bases between. The CDR3 has 13 amino acids. Germline CDR1 SGHVS, CDR2 FQNEAQ. CDR3 sequence: CASSLLVSTEAFF. DNA of the CDR3: TGTGCCAGCAGCTTACTCGTAAGCACTGAAGCTTTCTTT. Using reference TRBV7-8 and TRBJ1-1 for the parts outside the CDR3, the full variable domain is GAGVSQSPRYKVAKRGQDVALRCDPISGHVSLFWYQQALGQGPEFLTYFQNEAQLDKSGLPSDRFFAERPEGSVSTLKIQRTQQEDSAVYLCASSLLVSTEAFFGQGTRLTVV.

The chain combines TRBV29-1 with TRBJ1-2; D remains unclear. CDR3 length: 12 amino acids. Trimming removed 4 bases at V and 6 bases at J, with 12 bases between. The V gene's germline CDR1 is SQVTM and CDR2 ANQGSEA. In DNA, the CDR3 is TGCAGCGTTGGGGCAGGAGGAGATGGCTACACCTTC. This gives the protein CSVGAGGDGYTF.

This clonotype showed up many times. V gene TRBV5-1 combines with J gene TRBJ2-6, with a possible D match to TRBD1 (5 bases). Between the trimmed V and J ends, which lost 4 bases and 1 base, there was a span of 12 bases. The CDR3 runs to 16 residues. The germline V gene encodes CDR1 SGHRS and CDR2 YFSETQ. The CDR3 sequence is CASSLIQGSGANVLTF. For the CDR3, the DNA is TGCGCCAGCAGCCTAATCCAGGGTTCTGGGGCCAACGTCCTGACTTTC.

The chain links TRBV29-1 to TRBJ1-2, with D hard to call. CDR1 is SQVTM, CDR2 ANQGSEA, per germline. With 1 base removed from V and 4 bases from J, the gap between germline ends came to 10 bases. The CDR3 consists of 13 residues. CDR3 coding DNA: TGCAGCGTTGAAGGGCGGGAGGGCTATGGCTACACCTTC. Amino acid sequence: CSVEGREGYGYTF.

This clonotype was seen ten or more times. The genes are TRBV20-1 and TRBJ1-5, with D uncertain. V was clipped by 0 bases and J by 2 bases, with 8 bases between them. Germline loops: CDR1 DFQATT, CDR2 SNEGSKA (reference sequence). The CDR3 totals 14 residues. As DNA, the CDR3 is TGCAGTGCTAGAGACCCCCAGGGCAATCAGCCCCAGCATTTT. This translates into CSARDPQGNQPQHF.

Only a few counts were recorded for this clonotype. A read error is likely, as this CDR3 ends without the conserved phenylalanine or tryptophan. It is unclear where the CDR3 begins or ends on the DNA, so no DNA is shown, and the CDR3 is as TCRdb lists it. The chain carries TRBV6-1 and TRBJ1-2; the table calls TRBD1, which could not be checked here. Germline V gene sequence: CDR1 MNHNS, CDR2 SASEGT. The CDR3 has 10 amino acids, counting both end residues. This chain's CDR3 is CASSEPGATD.

This clonotype showed up many times. The chain couples TRBV7-6 to TRBJ2-7; D is unclear. This CDR3 spans 14 amino acids. The germline gives CDR1 SGHVS, CDR2 FNYEAQ. V gave up 4 bases and J gave up 7 bases, with 17 bases separating them. CDR3: CASSSIIGPPEQYF. The CDR3 nucleotides read TGTGCCAGCAGCTCAATTATTGGCCCCCCGGAGCAGTACTTC. Based on the CDR3 plus reference TRBV7-6 and TRBJ2-7, the full variable domain is GAGVSQSPRYKVTKRGQDVALRCDPISGHVSLYWYRQALGQGPEFLTYFNYEAQQDKSGLPNDRFSAERPEGSISTLTIQRTEQRDSAMYRCASSSIIGPPEQYFGPGTRLTVT.

The table lists this clonotype with many counts. The rearrangement links TRBV12-3 or TRBV12-4 to TRBJ2-5, with a weak D call TRBD2 (6 bases). This CDR3 is built from 13 residues. V gave up 7 bases and J gave up 5 bases, with 14 bases separating them. The CDR3, as DNA: TGTGCCAGCACTAAGGAGGGCCGGGAGACCCAGTACTTC. This sequence encodes CASTKEGRETQYF.

A word on this clonotype: This clone may be a read error of a much larger clone one base away. The missing conserved phenylalanine or tryptophan at the end of this CDR3 makes a read error likely. The CDR3 loop reads CASSTQLRDSSYEQYL. The CDR3 DNA reads TGTGCCAGTAGTACACAACTCCGGGACAGCTCCTACGAGCAGTACCTC. V is TRBV19 and J is TRBJ2-7; 7 bases fit TRBD1. Germline V lookup: CDR1 LNHDA, CDR2 SQIVND (reference sequence). V was clipped by 4 bases and J by 0 bases; unmatched bases: 9. This CDR3 contains 16 residues.

This clonotype was seen more than once but under ten times. V usage is TRBV18 and J usage is TRBJ1-2; weak D call: TRBD1 (6 bases). The CDR3 is 15 amino acids. Germline values: CDR1 KGHSH, CDR2 LQKENI. The V gene lost 4 bases and the J gene lost 4 bases, with 16 bases spanning the gap. CDR3 sequence reads: CASSLGQTGLYGYTF. The CDR3 DNA is TGTGCCAGCTCACTTGGACAGACCGGACTCTATGGCTACACCTTC.

This clonotype was observed many times. V and J are TRBV6-5 and TRBJ2-5; possible D gene TRBD1, 6 bases. CDR3 length equals 15 residues. The V gene's germline CDR1 is MNHEY and CDR2 SVGAGI. V was shortened by 5 bases and J by 5 bases, with 18 bases between the two germline ends. In DNA, the CDR3 is TGTGCCAGCAGTGTTTTCCTGGGGGCAGGGGAGACCCAGTACTTC. Translation gives CASSVFLGAGETQYF.

The gene calls are TRBV24-1 and TRBJ2-3; 9 nucleotides line up with TRBD2. The ends lost 5 bases at V and 2 bases at J; junction bases unmatched: 16. The CDR3 has 19 amino acids. From germline, CDR1 is KGHDR and CDR2 SFDVKD. The CDR3 nucleotides are TGTGCCACCAGTGCTAGTGGAAACGGGGCGGGGGGGTTCACAGATACGCAGTATTTT. This translates into CATSASGNGAGGFTDTQYF.

The chain couples TRBV19 to TRBJ2-2; TRBD1 matches 11 bases. Trimming removed 3 bases from V and 5 bases from J; junction bases left unmatched: 5. CDR3 size: 16 residues. Germline assignment: CDR1 LNHDA and CDR2 SQIVND (reference sequence). CDR3 protein: CASSIGQGAWTGELFF. The CDR3 DNA is TGTGCCAGTAGTATTGGACAGGGGGCTTGGACCGGGGAGCTGTTTTTT.

The chain recombines TRBV30 with TRBJ2-7; TRBD2 matches 9 bases. The CDR3 covers 14 residues. Germline values: CDR1 GTSNPN, CDR2 SVGIG (reference sequence). The V and J ends lost 2 bases and 7 bases, in that order; junction bases with no gene match: 9. DNA of the CDR3: TGTGCCTGGAGTATTAGCGGGAGATGGGATGAGCAGTACTTC. Encoded protein: CAWSISGRWDEQYF. Supplemented by reference TRBV30 and TRBJ2-7, the full variable domain reads SQTIHQWPATLVQPVGSPLSLECTVEGTSNPNLYWYRQAAGRGLQLLFYSVGIGQISSEVPQNLSASRPQDRQFILSSKKLLLSDSGFYLCAWSISGRWDEQYFGPGTRLTVT.

The chain employs TRBV24-1 and TRBJ1-2, with 10 bases matching TRBD1. Germline assignment: CDR1 KGHDR and CDR2 SFDVKD. This CDR3 has 15 residues. With 4 bases clipped from V and 2 bases from J, the junction kept 3 bases outside the gene matches. CDR3 bases: TGTGCCACCAGTGACGCGGGACAGGGGAACTATGGCTACACCTTC. It encodes CATSDAGQGNYGYTF.

V and J are TRBV10-3 and TRBJ2-6, with unresolved D. Per germline, CDR1 ENHRY and CDR2 SYGVKD. V was clipped by 8 bases and J by 9 bases, with 5 bases between them. This CDR3 is 10 amino acids long. The CDR3 loop reads CAIEDNVLTF. The DNA of the CDR3 is TGTGCCATCGAGGACAACGTCCTGACTTTC.

In regard to this clonotype: A read error may be the cause here, since a much bigger clone is one base away. The gene calls are TRBV7-9 and TRBJ2-7; either TRBD1 or TRBD2 may fit D (5 bases each). This CDR3 comprises 14 residues. Germline V CDR1 and CDR2: SEHNR, FQNEAQ (reference sequence). The V end was cut by 5 bases, the J end by 9 bases, with 20 bases between. The CDR3 loop is CASSKPGRPRGQYF. The CDR3 DNA reads as TGTGCCAGCAGCAAGCCGGGACGGCCCCGCGGGCAGTACTTC.